What follows are 8 T cell receptor beta chains derived from one specimen sequenced in a study of blood T cell repertoires in COVID-19. TCRdb keeps only in-frame clones here, not all; method: immunoSEQ multiplex PCR. This table holds hundreds of thousands of clones, about 90% found once. The sample comprised peripheral blood. These receptors came from a man younger than 35 with active or convalescent COVID-19.

The rearrangement joins TRBV5-4 to TRBJ2-1; perhaps TRBD2 as D (6 bases). This CDR3 has 15 residues. With 4 bases removed from V and 0 bases from J, the gap between germline ends came to 11 bases. Germline CDR1 SGHNT, CDR2 YYREEE (reference sequence). CDR3 loop: CASSKTGVSYNEQFF. The DNA for the CDR3 is TGTGCCAGCAGCAAAACGGGGGTCTCCTACAATGAGCAGTTCTTC.

The V call is TRBV7-9, the J call TRBJ1-5; a weak D match, TRBD1 (6 bases). The V and J ends lost 3 bases and 3 bases respectively, with 12 bases between them. The CDR3 spans 15 residues. Looked up from germline, CDR1 is SEHNR and CDR2 is FQNEAQ (reference sequence). The CDR3 region is CASSLQGTNNQPQHF. CDR3 bases: TGTGCCAGCAGCTTGCAGGGGACGAACAATCAGCCCCAGCATTTT.

The chain is built from TRBV2 and TRBJ1-2; D might be TRBD1 (5 bases). The germline V gene encodes CDR1 SNHLY and CDR2 FYNNEI. The CDR3 is made up of 18 amino acids. V was shortened by 2 bases and J by 4 bases, with 23 bases between the two germline ends. CDR3: CASSEITLDNVIGYGYTF. The CDR3 DNA reads TGTGCCAGCAGTGAAATCACCCTGGACAATGTTATTGGCTATGGCTACACCTTC. Supplemented by reference TRBV2 and TRBJ1-2, the full variable domain reads EPEVTQTPSHQVTQMGQEVILRCVPISNHLYFYWYRQILGQKVEFLVSFYNNEISEKSEIFDDQFSVERPDGSNFTLKIRSTKLEDSAMYFCASSEITLDNVIGYGYTFGSGTRLTVV.

CDR3 residues: CASSLAVASTQETQYF. Here the CDR3 DNA reads TGCGCCAGCAGCTTGGCCGTCGCTAGCACTCAAGAGACCCAGTACTTC. This chain joins TRBV5-1 and TRBJ2-5; D is perhaps TRBD2 (5 bases). The CDR3 covers 16 residues. CDR1 is SGHRS, CDR2 YFSETQ, per germline. V shed 0 bases and J shed 2 bases, with 14 bases lying between them.

The CDR3 spells CASSSRWTSGYQETQYF. The CDR3 nucleotides are TGTGCCAGCAGCTCAAGGTGGACTAGCGGGTACCAAGAGACCCAGTACTTC. V is TRBV11-2 and J is TRBJ2-5; 11 positions match TRBD2. Germline trimming cut 4 bases from V and 0 bases from J; bases unmatched to any gene: 7. Germline CDR1 SGHAT, CDR2 FQNNGV. The CDR3 covers 17 residues.

V and J are TRBV24-1 and TRBJ2-2; 8 positions match TRBD1. The CDR3 is 17 amino acids. Germline V gene lookup returns CDR1 KGHDR and CDR2 SFDVKD. The ends lost 0 bases at V and 6 bases at J; junction bases unmatched: 8. In DNA, the CDR3 is TGTGCCACCAGTGATTTGCCGACCGGGACAGGTTCCGGGGAGCTGTTTTTT. Its protein product is CATSDLPTGTGSGELFF.

V is TRBV2 and J is TRBJ2-1; TRBD2 aligns across 11 bases. Losses at the gene ends were 7 bases for V and 2 bases for J; bases not matched to a gene: 4. Germline values: CDR1 SNHLY, CDR2 FYNNEI. The CDR3 loop spans 15 amino acids. CDR3 in DNA: TGTGCCAGCATTGGGACTAGCGGCCCCTACAATGAGCAGTTCTTC. Its translation is CASIGTSGPYNEQFF.

The chain couples TRBV19 to TRBJ2-1; 7 nucleotides line up with TRBD1. Germline V gene lookup returns CDR1 LNHDA and CDR2 SQIVND (reference sequence). The CDR3 sequence is 14 residues long. Trimming cost V 7 bases and J 6 bases; bases outside gene matches: 9. The CDR3 DNA is TGTGCCAGTACCCTCGACAGGGATGGCAATGAGCAGTTCTTC. It encodes CASTLDRDGNEQFF. The variable domain in full, with the rest retrieved from reference TRBV19 and TRBJ2-1, is DGGITQSPKYLFRKEGQNVTLSCEQNLNHDAMYWYRQDPGQGLRLIYYSQIVNDFQKGDIAEGYSVSREKKESFPLTVTSAQKNPTAFYLCASTLDRDGNEQFFGPGTRLTVL.